The T cell receptor beta chain under discussion was sequenced for a study of control samples from healthy donors and cancer patients. Produced via immunoSEQ multiplex PCR; TCRdb's table is partial and in-frame only. The sample has over 100,000 clones; more than 70% are singletons. This receptor was taken from a man aged 45-65 years in good health. Source material: blood.

The CDR3 loop is CASSRGQSNTGELFF. The CDR3 DNA is TGTGCCAGCAGCCGGGGACAGTCAAACACCGGGGAGCTGTTTTTT. The chain uses TRBV5-4 and TRBJ2-2; 7 bases align to TRBD1. Unmatched junction bases numbered 5, after V lost 4 bases and J lost 2 bases. In germline, CDR1 is SGHNT, CDR2 YYREEE (reference sequence). The CDR3 totals 15 residues.